The sequence of this T cell receptor (beta chain) was determined in a study of T cells in Graves' hyperthyroidism and ophthalmopathy. This clonotype has more than one count but fewer than ten. Researchers took RNA transcripts and amplified the TCR beta CDR3 regions from them. In the first-round RT-PCR of the TCR CDR3, the HTBI primer set was used. TCRdb analysed the multiplex PCR reads with MiXCR anew, one entry per CDR3 protein. The sample has hundreds of thousands of distinct CDR3 sequences, 35% to 55% seen once. Trimming left V 2 bases short and J 3 bases short, with 16 bases between. Looked up from germline, CDR1 is MNHEY and CDR2 is SVGAGI. The CDR3 consists of 17 residues.

Sequencing was carried out using peripheral blood or thyroid tissue (not recorded which). The V and J genes are TRBV6-5 and TRBJ1-4; possible D gene TRBD1, 5 bases. The receptor's source is a woman aged 18-29 years with Graves' hyperthyroidism. The CDR3 nucleotides read TGTGCCAGCAGTTACGGGGGAGTCAAAAGGGCTAATGAAAAACTGTTTTTT. It encodes CASSYGGVKRANEKLFF.